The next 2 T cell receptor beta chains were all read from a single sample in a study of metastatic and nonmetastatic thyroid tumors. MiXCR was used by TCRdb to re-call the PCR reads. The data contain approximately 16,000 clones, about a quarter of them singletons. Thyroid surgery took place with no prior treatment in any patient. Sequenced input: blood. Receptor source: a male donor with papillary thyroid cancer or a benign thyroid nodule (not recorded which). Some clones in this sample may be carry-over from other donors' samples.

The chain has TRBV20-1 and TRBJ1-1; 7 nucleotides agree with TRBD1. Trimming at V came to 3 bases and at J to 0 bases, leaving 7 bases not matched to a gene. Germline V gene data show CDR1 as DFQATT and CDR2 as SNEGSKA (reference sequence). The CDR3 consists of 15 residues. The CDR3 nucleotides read TGCAGTGCTAGTACTGGACAGGAGATGAACACTGAAGCTTTCTTT. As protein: CSASTGQEMNTEAFF.

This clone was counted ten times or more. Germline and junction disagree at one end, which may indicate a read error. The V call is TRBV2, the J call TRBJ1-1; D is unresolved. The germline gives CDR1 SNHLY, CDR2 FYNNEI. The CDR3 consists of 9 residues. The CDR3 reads CASSEFVHF. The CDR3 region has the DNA TGTGCCAGCAGTGAATTCGTCCATTTT.